This T cell receptor (beta chain) emerged from a study of OX40 agonist ivuxolimab in advanced cancers. Clones were sequenced by immunoSEQ multiplex PCR, and TCRdb holds only the in-frame ones, with some missing. This sample yields some 83,000 clones, of which approximately 86% are seen a single time; 6.5% belongs to the top ten. The V end lost 1 base, the J end lost 1 base, and 12 bases lay between the germline ends. Per the germline V gene, CDR1 is SGHDT and CDR2 is YYEEEE. The CDR3 covers 16 residues. In this sample, this clone turned up once. This specimen was CD4+ or CD8+ T cells sorted from blood, taken in a trial of the OX40 agonist ivuxolimab. V usage is TRBV5-6 and J usage is TRBJ2-1, with a weak D call TRBD1 (7 bases). The TCR sequence derives from an adult with an advanced solid tumor such as melanoma, head and neck, liver or kidney cancer. The CDR3 nucleotides read TGTGCCAGCAGCTTGTGGGGGGACAGATCCTACAATGAGCAGTTCTTC. It yields the protein CASSLWGDRSYNEQFF.